Listed below are T cell receptor beta chains from one sample, sequenced in a study of blood T cell repertoires in COVID-19. Profiling relied on immunoSEQ multiplex PCR, and the TCRdb table lists in-frame clones only, not all of them. The data contain about 43,000 clones, just under 90% of them singletons. Sequencing was carried out using peripheral blood. All receptors derive from a man aged 40-49 years with COVID-19, enrolled during active disease. Both conserved end residues are part of each CDR3. D genes are given only for firm matches. A clone size is listed for some rows: how often the clone was seen (once, few, many), or a class if it is expanded.

j_call v_call clone_size d_call cdr3_aa cdr3_nt
TRBJ1-2 TRBV11-2 NA NA CASSYGQNYGYTF TGTGCCAGCAGCTATGGACAGAACTATGGCTACACCTTC
TRBJ2-1 TRBV10-1 NA TRBD1 CASSDAGQGYNEQFF TGCGCCAGCAGTGACGCGGGACAGGGCTACAATGAGCAGTTCTTC
TRBJ1-5 TRBV11-3 NA NA CASSSVPLEVNRVWQPQHF TGTGCCAGCAGCTCAGTCCCTCTCGAGGTAAACAGGGTTTGGCAGCCCCAGCATTTT
TRBJ2-1 TRBV28 NA TRBD2 CASSFPLAGGNEQFF TGTGCCAGCAGTTTCCCGCTAGCGGGAGGCAATGAGCAGTTCTTC
TRBJ2-4 TRBV7-9 NA TRBD2 CASSLQLGLAGNIQYF TGTGCCAGCAGCCTTCAACTGGGACTAGCAGGAAACATTCAGTACTTC
TRBJ1-3 TRBV28 few TRBD1 CASSSDRGMYSGNTIYF TGTGCCAGCAGTTCCGACAGGGGGATGTACTCTGGAAACACCATATATTTT
TRBJ2-1 TRBV20-1 NA TRBD2 CSASSLAGVYNEQFF TGCAGTGCTAGTTCCCTAGCGGGGGTGTACAATGAGCAGTTCTTC
TRBJ2-7 TRBV28 NA NA CAVPSRGGIDEQYF TGTGCCGTCCCTTCGCGCGGGGGCATCGACGAGCAGTACTTC
TRBJ1-1 TRBV19 NA NA CASSIDRRGGGTEAFF TGTGCCAGTAGTATAGATCGGAGAGGGGGGGGCACTGAAGCTTTCTTT
TRBJ1-2 TRBV4-1 NA TRBD1 CASSLGQGPISNYGYTF TGCGCCAGCAGCCTAGGACAGGGGCCTATTTCTAACTATGGCTACACCTTC
TRBJ1-6 TRBV5-1 NA TRBD1 CASSETGTGGNSPLHF TGCGCCAGCAGCGAAACCGGGACAGGGGGCAATTCACCCCTCCACTTT
TRBJ1-2 TRBV30 NA TRBD1 CARSIGGVSNYGYTF TGTGCCCGCTCTATAGGGGGCGTCTCAAACTATGGCTACACCTTC
TRBJ1-1 TRBV18 NA TRBD1 CASSPGQDHTEAFF TGTGCCAGCTCACCGGGACAGGACCACACTGAAGCTTTCTTT
TRBJ2-3 TRBV27 NA TRBD2 CASSLTSGATDTQYF TGTGCCAGCAGTCTGACTAGCGGGGCCACAGATACGCAGTATTTT
TRBJ2-1 TRBV5-4 NA NA CASSRGQYNEQFF TGTGCCAGCAGTCGCGGACAGTACAATGAGCAGTTCTTC
TRBJ1-5 TRBV7-9 NA NA CASSLGDQPQHF TGTGCCAGCAGCTTAGGAGATCAGCCCCAGCATTTT
TRBJ1-2 TRBV11-2 NA TRBD1 CASSLAQDRAFLGYTF TGTGCCAGCAGCTTAGCCCAGGACAGGGCCTTTTTGGGCTACACCTTC
TRBJ1-6 TRBV7-9 NA NA CASSQGYNSPLHF TGTGCCAGCAGTCAGGGGTATAATTCACCCCTCCACTTT
TRBJ1-2 TRBV6-1 NA NA CASTNQGGGGYGYTF TGTGCCAGCACGAATCAGGGCGGGGGTGGCTATGGCTACACCTTC
TRBJ1-1 TRBV3-1/TRBV3-2 few TRBD1 CASSPDRATEAFF TGTGCCAGCAGCCCGGACAGGGCCACTGAAGCTTTCTTT
TRBJ1-5 TRBV29-1 NA NA CSVGPGGGQPQHF TGCAGCGTTGGTCCCGGGGGTGGTCAGCCCCAGCATTTT
TRBJ1-3 TRBV29-1 NA NA CSVWSSGNTIYF TGCAGCGTGTGGAGCTCTGGAAACACCATATATTTT
TRBJ2-3 TRBV5-8 NA TRBD2 CASSLWEAGGVGDTQYF TGTGCCAGCAGCTTGTGGGAAGCGGGGGGCGTCGGAGATACGCAGTATTTT
TRBJ2-1 TRBV5-4 NA NA CASSLQGNEQFF TGTGCCAGCAGTTTACAGGGAAATGAGCAGTTCTTC
TRBJ1-1 TRBV7-2 medium-sized NA CASSLGGGGNTEAFF TGTGCCAGCAGCTTAGGTGGCGGCGGGAACACTGAAGCTTTCTTT
TRBJ1-5 TRBV19 NA NA CASSTIGGLQPQHF TGTGCCAGTAGTACCATCGGGGGGCTGCAGCCCCAGCATTTT
TRBJ2-2 TRBV29-1 NA NA CSVEGGNTGELFF TGCAGCGTTGAGGGGGGGAACACCGGGGAGCTGTTTTTT
TRBJ2-2 TRBV29-1 NA NA CSVDGSPRTGELFF TGCAGCGTTGATGGATCCCCGCGGACCGGGGAGCTGTTTTTT
TRBJ2-7 TRBV12-3/TRBV12-4 NA NA CASSFWAFDEQYF TGTGCCAGCAGTTTCTGGGCGTTTGACGAGCAGTACTTC
TRBJ2-5 TRBV28 NA TRBD2 CASSFPLAGWEETQYF TGTGCCAGCAGTTTCCCGCTAGCGGGGTGGGAAGAGACCCAGTACTTC
TRBJ2-7 TRBV19 NA TRBD1 CASSIFPGTEYYEQYF TGTGCCAGTAGTATCTTCCCCGGGACAGAGTATTACGAGCAGTACTTC
TRBJ2-3 TRBV24-1 NA NA CATSDSLIHTQYF TGTGCCACCAGTGATTCACTAATCCATACGCAGTATTTT
TRBJ2-7 TRBV3-1/TRBV3-2 NA NA CASSQSGLYEQYF TGTGCCAGCAGCCAATCGGGTTTATACGAGCAGTACTTC
TRBJ2-3 TRBV5-4 NA TRBD2 CASSWGASGSSGDTQYF TGTGCCAGCAGCTGGGGGGCTAGCGGGAGTTCGGGAGATACGCAGTATTTT
TRBJ2-1 TRBV3-1/TRBV3-2 NA TRBD2 CASSPGLAGGYIVYEQFF TGTGCCAGCAGCCCGGGACTAGCGGGGGGTTATATAGTCTATGAGCAGTTCTTC
TRBJ1-4 TRBV3-1/TRBV3-2 NA NA CASSQDPAGPGKLFF TGTGCCAGCAGCCAAGATCCGGCAGGGCCAGGGAAACTGTTTTTT
TRBJ1-1 TRBV18 NA NA CASSPITGPTTEAFF TGTGCCAGCTCACCAATCACAGGTCCGACCACTGAAGCTTTCTTT
TRBJ2-7 TRBV5-4 NA NA CASSIGQGGPYEQYF TGTGCCAGCAGCATCGGACAGGGAGGGCCCTACGAGCAGTACTTC
TRBJ2-1 TRBV27 NA NA CASSPDGLYNNEQFF TGTGCCAGCAGTCCGGACGGACTGTATAACAATGAGCAGTTCTTC
TRBJ2-1 TRBV10-3 NA TRBD1 CAISRQGYEQFF TGTGCCATCAGTCGACAGGGCTATGAGCAGTTCTTC
TRBJ1-1 TRBV19 NA TRBD1 CASSKGARMNTEAFF TGTGCCAGTAGTAAGGGGGCGCGGATGAACACTGAAGCTTTCTTT
TRBJ1-6 TRBV5-1 once TRBD1 CASSLASQGQGGHSPLHF TGCGCCAGCAGCTTAGCATCCCAGGGACAGGGGGGGCATTCACCCCTCCACTTT
TRBJ1-5 TRBV27 few NA CATAPTPTGINQPQHF TGTGCCACCGCCCCGACTCCCACAGGGATCAATCAGCCCCAGCATTTT
TRBJ2-5 TRBV27 NA NA CASVMPGHRFGETQYF TGTGCCAGCGTTATGCCGGGACACCGATTTGGAGAGACCCAGTACTTC
TRBJ2-1 TRBV7-6 NA NA CASSSPVMGGSNEQFF TGTGCCAGCAGCTCCCCGGTGATGGGGGGAAGCAATGAGCAGTTCTTC
TRBJ1-2 TRBV13 once TRBD1 CASSLVGTDYGYTF TGTGCCAGCAGCTTAGTCGGGACAGACTATGGCTACACCTTC
TRBJ2-7 TRBV4-1 NA TRBD1 CASRRTGGLLSSYEQYF TGCGCCAGCAGGCGGACAGGGGGCTTGCTAAGCTCCTACGAGCAGTACTTC
TRBJ2-2 TRBV2 few NA CASSNRVANTGELFF TGTGCCAGCAGCAACAGGGTCGCGAACACCGGGGAGCTGTTTTTT
TRBJ1-1 TRBV30 NA TRBD1 CAWDRGEAEAFF TGTGCCTGGGACAGGGGGGAAGCTGAAGCTTTCTTT